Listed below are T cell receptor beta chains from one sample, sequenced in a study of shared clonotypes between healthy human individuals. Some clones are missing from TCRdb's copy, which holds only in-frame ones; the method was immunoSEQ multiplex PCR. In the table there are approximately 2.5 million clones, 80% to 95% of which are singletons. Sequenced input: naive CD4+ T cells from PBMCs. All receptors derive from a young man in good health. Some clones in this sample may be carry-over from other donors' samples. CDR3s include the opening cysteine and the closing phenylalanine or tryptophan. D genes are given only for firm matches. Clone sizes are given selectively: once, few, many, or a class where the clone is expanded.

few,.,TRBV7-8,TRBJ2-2,CASSFNTGELFF,TGTGCCAGCAGCTTTAACACCGGGGAGCTGTTTTTT
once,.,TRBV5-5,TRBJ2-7,CASSLDRAFLISYEQYF,TGTGCCAGCAGCTTGGACAGGGCGTTTTTGATCTCCTACGAGCAGTACTTC
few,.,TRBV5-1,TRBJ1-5,CASSLGQNQPQHF,TGCGCCAGCAGCTTGGGGCAGAATCAGCCCCAGCATTTT
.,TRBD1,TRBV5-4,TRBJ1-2,CASSPAGQGRYGYTF,TGTGCCAGCAGCCCTGCCGGACAGGGTCGCTATGGCTACACCTTC
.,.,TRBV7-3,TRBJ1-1,CASSPGVGTEAFF,TGTGCCAGCAGCCCCGGAGTGGGCACTGAAGCTTTCTTT
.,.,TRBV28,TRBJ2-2,CASTSGSGGELFF,TGTGCCAGCACATCGGGATCGGGGGGGGAGCTGTTTTTT
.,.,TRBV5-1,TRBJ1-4,CASSDGGSMPEKLFF,TGCGCCAGCAGCGATGGCGGAAGCATGCCCGAAAAACTGTTTTTT
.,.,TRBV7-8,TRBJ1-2,CASSLQGVGGYTF,TGTGCCAGCAGCTTGCAGGGCGTTGGTGGCTACACCTTC
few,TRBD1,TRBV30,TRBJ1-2,CAWSVGTGHGYTF,TGTGCCTGGAGTGTGGGGACAGGGCATGGCTACACCTTC
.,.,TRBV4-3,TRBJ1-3,CASSQGTVPSGNTIYF,TGCGCCAGCAGCCAGGGGACCGTACCCTCTGGAAACACCATATATTTT
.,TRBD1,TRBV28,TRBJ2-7,CASTTGDRVHEQYF,TGTGCCAGCACTACTGGGGACAGGGTCCACGAGCAGTACTTC
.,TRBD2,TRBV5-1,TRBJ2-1,CASSLASAGAFNEQFF,TGCGCCAGCAGCTTGGCCTCAGCGGGAGCTTTCAATGAGCAGTTCTTC
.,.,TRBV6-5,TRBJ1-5,CASQTDGNNQPQHF,TGTGCCAGCCAAACGGACGGGAACAATCAGCCCCAGCATTTT
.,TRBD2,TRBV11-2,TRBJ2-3,CASSPGLAGGADTQYF,TGTGCCAGCAGCCCGGGACTAGCGGGGGGGGCAGATACGCAGTATTTT
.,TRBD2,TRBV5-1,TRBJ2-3,CASSYLAGHGTDTQYF,TGCGCCAGCAGCTACTTAGCGGGTCACGGGACAGATACGCAGTATTTT
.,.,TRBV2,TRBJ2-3,CASSGESTDTQYF,TGTGCCAGCAGTGGGGAAAGCACAGATACGCAGTATTTT
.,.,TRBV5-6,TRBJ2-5,CASSQTNRAHQTQYF,TGTGCCAGCAGCCAAACAAATCGAGCCCATCAGACCCAGTACTTC
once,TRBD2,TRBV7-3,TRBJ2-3,CASSTGLAGRTDTQYF,TGTGCCAGCAGCACGGGACTAGCGGGACGGACAGATACGCAGTATTTT
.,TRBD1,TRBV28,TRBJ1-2,CASQGALLYYGYTF,TGTGCCAGCCAGGGGGCGCTTCTATACTATGGCTACACCTTC
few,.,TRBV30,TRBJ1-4,CAWSVSPLAEKLFF,TGTGCCTGGAGTGTTTCCCCCTTGGCTGAAAAACTGTTTTTT
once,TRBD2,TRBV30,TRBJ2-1,CACPGLADNEQFF,TGTGCCTGTCCGGGACTAGCGGACAATGAGCAGTTCTTC